This entry lists 21 T cell receptor beta chains sequenced from one sample in a study of T-cell reconstitution after alpha-beta-depleted transplantation in children. TCRbeta library preparation incorporated unique molecular identifiers. TCRdb re-derived calls from the PCR reads in MiXCR, one entry per CDR3 protein. This table has about 540,000 distinct CDR3 sequences, 25% to 30% appearing once. Source: PBMCs, taken before TCRalphabeta/CD19-depleted stem cell transplant. These receptor sequences come from a boy in the first two years of life with Wiskott-Aldrich syndrome, due to receive a stem cell transplant.

This clonotype was detected a few times. The V and J genes are TRBV9 and TRBJ2-1, with 8 bases identical to TRBD2. J was trimmed by 2 bases and V by 4 bases; bases with no gene match: 8. This CDR3 is built from 16 residues. CDR1 SGDLS and CDR2 YYNGEE come from the germline V gene. The CDR3 region is CASSSRGSGAYNEQFF. Here the CDR3 DNA reads TGTGCCAGCAGCTCCCGGGGTAGCGGGGCCTACAATGAGCAGTTCTTC.

The chain is built from TRBV5-6 and TRBJ1-2; TRBD1 aligns across 7 bases. This CDR3 comprises 15 residues. CDR1 SGHDT and CDR2 YYEEEE come from the germline V gene. Trimming cost V 4 bases and J 3 bases; bases outside gene matches: 9. CDR3 loop: CASSQTGGGHYGYTF. In nucleotides, the CDR3 is TGTGCCAGCAGCCAGACCGGAGGGGGCCACTATGGCTACACCTTC.

The gene calls are TRBV3-1 and TRBJ2-7, with TRBD2 matching over 7 bases. This CDR3 has 14 amino acids. Germline CDR1 reads LGHDT; CDR2 reads YNNKEL (reference sequence). V trimming: 2 bases; J trimming: 4 bases; junction bases outside the gene matches: 5. The CDR3 DNA sequence: TGTGCCAGCAGCCAAAAGGGACTACTTTACGAGCAGTACTTC. Residues: CASSQKGLLYEQYF.

This clonotype appeared a few times. The chain links TRBV6-1 to TRBJ2-1, with 11 bases fitting TRBD2. The germline V gene encodes CDR1 MNHNS and CDR2 SASEGT. CDR3 length equals 17 residues. V shed 5 bases and J 7 bases; nucleotides not matched to a gene: 13. The chain's CDR3 is CASSRTIAGGPLNEQFF. CDR3 coding DNA: TGTGCCAGCAGTAGAACCATAGCGGGAGGGCCTCTTAATGAGCAGTTCTTC.

The chain joins TRBV27 to TRBJ2-4; D perhaps matches TRBD2 (6 bases). V was pared by 5 bases and J by 8 bases, with 16 bases between. Germline V gene lookup returns CDR1 MNHEY and CDR2 SMNVEV (reference sequence). This CDR3 region has 14 residues. The CDR3: CASSSLRGKDIQYF. The CDR3 DNA follows: TGTGCCAGCAGTAGCCTCCGGGGGAAGGACATTCAGTACTTC.

The V and J genes are TRBV20-1 and TRBJ2-5; 8 bases line up with TRBD2. CDR3 length: 12 residues. V was pared by 5 bases and J by 4 bases, with 3 bases of the junction left unmatched. Germline V gene sequence: CDR1 DFQATT, CDR2 SNEGSKA (reference sequence). CDR3: CSAVLAVETQYF. The CDR3 DNA reads as TGCAGTGCTGTACTAGCGGTAGAGACCCAGTACTTC.

The DNA for the CDR3 is TGCAGCGTGACCGGGACAGGGAAAAACATTCAGTACTTC. Protein: CSVTGTGKNIQYF. This chain connects TRBV29-1 to TRBJ2-4; TRBD1 aligns across 9 bases. Germline V lookup: CDR1 SQVTM, CDR2 ANQGSEA. The CDR3 covers 13 residues. The V gene end was trimmed by 6 bases and the J gene end by 4 bases; junction bases not matched to a gene: 4. The full variable domain, in which reference TRBV29-1 and TRBJ2-4 provide the parts outside the CDR3, is SAVISQKPSRDICQRGTSLTIQCQVDSQVTMMFWYRQQPGQSLTLIATANQGSEATYESGFVIDKFPISRPNLTFSTLTVSNMSPEDSSIYLCSVTGTGKNIQYFGAGTRLSVL.

This clonotype occurred a few times. This chain links TRBV9 with TRBJ2-2; D unresolved. Germline V CDR1 and CDR2: SGDLS, YYNGEE. The V end was cut by 2 bases, the J end by 6 bases, with 20 bases between. The CDR3 runs 17 residues. For the CDR3, the DNA is TGTGCCAGCAGCGTGGCCCCCGGTGGAATGGTGGCCGGGGAGCTGTTTTTT. This translates into CASSVAPGGMVAGELFF.

This clonotype was seen more than once but under ten times. The CDR3, as DNA: TGTGCCAGTAAAAGGGGGCGGCAGGCAGATACGCAGTATTTT. Translated: CASKRGRQADTQYF. The chain links TRBV19 to TRBJ2-3; 7 bases line up with TRBD1. The CDR3 runs to 14 residues. The J segment lost 4 bases and the V segment lost 7 bases, leaving 8 bases of the junction unmatched. Germline lookup yields CDR1 LNHDA and CDR2 SQIVND (reference sequence).

V usage is TRBV5-6 and J usage is TRBJ2-2; a possible D gene is TRBD2 (6 bases). From germline, CDR1 is SGHDT and CDR2 YYEEEE. The length of the CDR3 is 15 residues. Trimming pared 4 bases from V and 7 bases from J, leaving 17 bases between. The CDR3 here is CASSHSREKFGELFF. The CDR3 region has the DNA TGTGCCAGCAGCCACTCCCGGGAGAAGTTCGGGGAGCTGTTTTTT.

This rearrangement joins TRBV29-1 to TRBJ2-2; 7 positions match TRBD1. The CDR3 contains 14 residues. J lost 7 bases, V lost 6 bases, and 11 bases had no gene match. Germline V gives CDR1 SQVTM, CDR2 ANQGSEA. CDR3 region: CSVGEQGWDGELFF. CDR3 nucleotides: TGCAGCGTGGGAGAACAGGGGTGGGACGGGGAGCTGTTTTTT.

The rearrangement uses TRBV28 and TRBJ2-3; TRBD2 matches at 9 bases. Unmatched junction bases numbered 6, after V lost 7 bases and J lost 4 bases. The CDR3 has 14 amino acids. The germline V gene encodes CDR1 MDHEN and CDR2 SYDVKM. The CDR3 DNA is TGTGCCAGCACTAGCGGGAAGAACGCAGATACGCAGTATTTT. Translation: CASTSGKNADTQYF.

This clonotype was detected a few times. This sequence joins TRBV5-1 and TRBJ2-2; D call uncertain. The length of the CDR3 is 16 residues. The germline V and J ends were trimmed by 3 bases and 5 bases, with 17 bases remaining between them. Germline values: CDR1 SGHRS, CDR2 YFSETQ. The CDR3, as DNA: TGCGCCAGCAGCTCGCTATCTGACAACCCGACCGGGGAGCTGTTTTTT. This encodes CASSSLSDNPTGELFF.

The V and J genes are TRBV14 and TRBJ1-1, with D hard to call. The germline V gene encodes CDR1 SGHDN and CDR2 FVKESK. The CDR3 extends over 14 amino acids. V was shortened by 0 bases and J by 6 bases, with 11 bases between the two germline ends. CDR3 amino acids: CASSQETRWAEAFF. The CDR3 DNA sequence: TGTGCCAGCAGCCAAGAGACAAGATGGGCTGAAGCTTTCTTT.

The chain joins TRBV15 to TRBJ1-2; D is uncertain. CDR3 length: 15 amino acids. The germline gives CDR1 LNHNV, CDR2 YYDKDF (reference sequence). The ends were cut back, 0 bases at V and 3 bases at J, with 11 bases in the middle. The CDR3 sequence is CATSRDLYGYYGYTF. The CDR3 nucleotides are TGTGCCACCAGCAGAGATCTTTACGGCTACTATGGCTACACCTTC.

The chain carries TRBV5-1 and TRBJ2-1; tentatively, D is TRBD2 (5 bases). V lost 7 bases and J lost 6, with 14 bases in between. The length of the CDR3 is 13 residues. Germline V gives CDR1 SGHRS, CDR2 YFSETQ. DNA for the CDR3: TGCGCCAGCGGTCTACGGGAAGGCAATGAGCAGTTCTTC. This translates into CASGLREGNEQFF.

The gene calls are TRBV29-1 and TRBJ2-1, with 12 positions matching TRBD2. Losses at the gene ends were 2 bases for V and 2 bases for J; bases not matched to a gene: 7. This CDR3 comprises 17 residues. The germline V gene has CDR1 SQVTM and CDR2 ANQGSEA. DNA for the CDR3: TGCAGCGTTGAAACCCTGGGACTAGCGGGCCCCTACAATGAGCAGTTCTTC. This sequence encodes CSVETLGLAGPYNEQFF.

This clonotype was found a few times. This chain joins TRBV5-1 and TRBJ2-1; TRBD2 agrees at 7 bases. The CDR3 extends over 14 amino acids. V dropped 6 bases and J dropped 8; count of bases not matched to a gene: 11. In germline, CDR1 is SGHRS, CDR2 YFSETQ. The CDR3 DNA follows: TGCGCCAGCACCCCTCGCGGGAGCTCCCATGAGCAGTTCTTC. Amino acid sequence: CASTPRGSSHEQFF.

This rearrangement joins TRBV4-1 to TRBJ2-1; D is ambiguous. The CDR3 contains 16 residues. Per the germline V gene, CDR1 is MGHRA and CDR2 is YSYEKL. V was cut by 1 base and J by 1 base, with 11 bases left in between. CDR3 in DNA: TGCGCCAGCAGCCAAGCACCAGCCCAATCCTACAATGAGCAGTTCTTC. This gives the protein CASSQAPAQSYNEQFF.

This chain connects TRBV5-1 to TRBJ1-2; no clear D gene. V dropped 3 bases and J dropped 2 bases, with 17 bases sitting between them. The CDR3 is made up of 16 amino acids. Germline V gene lookup returns CDR1 SGHRS and CDR2 YFSETQ. CDR3 residues: CASSYHSNGLNYGYTF. The CDR3 region has the DNA TGCGCCAGCAGCTATCACTCGAACGGCCTCAACTATGGCTACACCTTC.

This clonotype has a handful of counts. The chain couples TRBV5-1 to TRBJ2-3; TRBD2 agrees at 7 bases. V was clipped by 2 bases and J by 3 bases; unmatched bases: 9. Germline V gene data show CDR1 as SGHRS and CDR2 as YFSETQ. The CDR3 sequence is 16 residues long. The CDR3 DNA follows: TGCGCCAGCAGCTTCGGCGGTAACGGGGGGACAGATACGCAGTATTTT. Amino acid sequence: CASSFGGNGGTDTQYF.